A single sample gave rise to the 6 T cell receptor beta chains below, sequenced in a study of T cells in Graves' hyperthyroidism and ophthalmopathy. Amplification of TCR beta CDR3 regions was performed using RNA transcripts as template. Researchers ran a first-round RT-PCR on the TCR CDR3 using the HTBI primer set. TCRdb passed the multiplex PCR reads through MiXCR, listing each CDR3 protein once. Among a few hundred thousand distinct CDR3 sequences listed, approximately 15% were seen once. The sample consisted of blood. The receptors were gathered from a woman aged 25 to 45 with Graves' hyperthyroidism.

This clonotype was picked up many times. The V call is TRBV20-1, the J call TRBJ2-2; D gene uncertain. The V end lost 6 bases, the J end lost 1 base, and 6 bases lay between the germline ends. From germline, CDR1 is DFQATT and CDR2 SNEGSKA (reference sequence). The CDR3 is 12 residues long. The CDR3 bases are TGCAGTGCAGCGAGGAACACCGGGGAGCTGTTTTTT. Translation gives CSAARNTGELFF.

V and J are TRBV4-1 and TRBJ1-2; a weak D match, TRBD1 (6 bases). V shed 2 bases and J shed 5 bases, with 12 bases lying between them. The CDR3 runs 14 residues. The germline CDR1 and CDR2 sequences are MGHRA and YSYEKL. This CDR3 is CASSQLGAVYGYTF. CDR3 coding DNA: TGCGCCAGCAGCCAACTGGGGGCGGTATATGGCTACACCTTC.

The sample holds many counts of this clonotype. This chain joins TRBV3-1 and TRBJ2-2; 9 bases align to TRBD2. V shed 5 bases, J shed 5 bases, and the junction held 9 bases outside the gene matches. There are 16 residues in the CDR3. Looked up from germline, CDR1 is LGHDT and CDR2 is YNNKEL (reference sequence). The CDR3 region is CASSSRTSDGTGELFF. CDR3 nucleotides: TGTGCCAGCAGCTCTCGGACTAGCGACGGTACCGGGGAGCTGTTTTTT.

Of note for this clonotype: Germline and junction disagree at one end, which may indicate a read error. The chain joins TRBV11-1 to TRBJ2-7; 10 nucleotides match TRBD1. CDR1 and CDR2 (germline): SGHAT, FQDESV (reference sequence). CDR3 length equals 14 residues. CDR3 coding DNA: TGCGCCAGCAGCCATGGGACAGGGGTTCTCGAGCAGTACTTC. It translates to CASSHGTGVLEQYF.

This clonotype has ten or more counts. V usage is TRBV30 and J usage is TRBJ2-5; D possibly matches TRBD1 or TRBD2 (5 bases each). The V and J ends lost 4 bases and 5 bases respectively, with 14 bases between them. The germline gives CDR1 GTSNPN, CDR2 SVGIG (reference sequence). The CDR3 runs 13 residues. The CDR3 DNA follows: TGTGCCTGGAATACGGGGCTATTGGAGACCCAGTACTTC. It yields the protein CAWNTGLLETQYF.

The chain uses TRBV5-8 and TRBJ1-2; a weak D match, TRBD1 (6 bases). Looked up from germline, CDR1 is SGHTS and CDR2 is YDEGEE. V dropped 5 bases and J dropped 7 bases, with 15 bases sitting between them. CDR3 size: 13 residues. CDR3 protein: CASSARGRVGYTF. Here the CDR3 DNA reads TGTGCCAGCAGTGCCCGGGGGCGAGTTGGCTACACCTTC.